This TCR beta chain was recorded in a study of shared clonotypes between healthy human individuals. Study information: Three plates each covered CD4 naive and memory; CD8 naive two, CD8 memory one. Overall study results and limits: In a handful of donors, about 5% of naive CD4 clonotypes appeared in common. The expectation was that sequencing depth would affect clonotype sharing among donors. The sampled material consisted only of blood, and tissue repertoires are likely to differ.

With regard to this clone: Its cognate antigen is unknown.

CDR3 length: 15 residues. Trimming cost V 3 bases and J 1 base, with 9 bases left between them. Germline CDR1 ENHRY, CDR2 SYGVKD. Sequenced by immunoSEQ multiplex PCR; TCRdb stores in-frame clones only, minus some. Of more than 2,000,000 clones detected, 85% to 95% appear once; the ten largest clones hold roughly 0.15%. The chain is built from TRBV10-3 and TRBJ2-2, with a weak D call TRBD1 (6 bases). This clonotype was obtained from a man aged 18 to 29 in good health. The sample taken for sequencing was naive CD4+ T cells sorted from blood. Subset described: CD45RA+ positively selected. CDR3 sequence: CAISEGTRNTGELFF. CDR3 bases: TGTGCCATCAGTGAAGGGACAAGGAACACCGGGGAGCTGTTTTTT.